This section outlines one TCR beta chain sequence together with its context. Its target is unknown. This specimen belongs to a study of cytomegalovirus exposure and HLA in healthy donors. Looking at the study overall: The same platform used for the 666 first-cohort repertoires was also used for the 100 to 150 validation repertoires, as a later analysis reported. Study-level findings and limits: The authors confirmed in vitro that three CMV-associated chains were specific for CMV antigens. It was found in a later analysis that first-cohort TCR clusters tended to co-occur in the 95 to 150 validation repertoires.

The donors were in the roughly 110-subject validation cohort, distinct from the 666-subject first cohort. After removal of 6 bases from V and 5 bases from J, the junction contained 7 bases not matched to a gene. Germline V CDR1 and CDR2: SQVTM, ANQGSEA. The length of the CDR3 is 13 residues. Method: immunoSEQ multiplex PCR; TCRdb's copy keeps in-frame clones and lacks some. The table records over 200,000 clones, over 80% of them present only once. The specimen sequenced was PBMCs. The TCR originated in a woman in her thirties in good health and CMV-seropositive. The rearrangement uses TRBV29-1 and TRBJ2-7; 10 bases are shared with TRBD1. CDR3 nucleotides: TGCAGCGTCAAGGACAGGGGGGACAACGAGCAGTACTTC. Its protein product is CSVKDRGDNEQYF.